This T cell receptor (beta chain) is from a study of T cells after yellow fever vaccination. Overall study findings and caveats: The presence of abundant clonotypes contaminating from the bulk population was possible in FACS-sorted repertoires.

Each CDR3 protein is one row after TCRdb ran MiXCR on the 5' RACE reads. The sample comprises some 320,000 distinct CDR3 sequences, around 9.3% of which are singletons, and over 3% rests with the top ten. From germline, CDR1 is MNHNS and CDR2 SASEGT. Trimming stripped 1 base from V and 4 bases from J, with 10 bases between. There are 14 residues in the CDR3. In the case of this clonotype: Its antigen is unknown.

The clonotype comes from a man aged 18 to 35 who received the YFV17D yellow fever vaccine. The input for sequencing was CD4+ T cells sorted from PBMCs, taken 5 days after the yellow fever booster vaccination. The chain links TRBV6-1 to TRBJ1-2; no definite D call. CDR3 sequence (DNA): TGTGCCAGCAGTGAAGTTATGGGATTCTATGGCTACACCTTC. It is translated as CASSEVMGFYGYTF.